Sequencing of this T cell receptor (beta chain) was carried out in a study of technical replicates of blood from a few donors. Sequencing used immunoSEQ multiplex PCR; TCRdb keeps in-frame clones, though not all of them. In the table there are approximately 59,000 clones, about 86% of which are singletons. The CDR3 has 14 amino acids. In germline, CDR1 is SGHVS, CDR2 FNYEAQ. Between the trimmed V and J ends, which lost 4 bases and 4 bases, there was a span of 14 bases. This chain joins TRBV7-6 and TRBJ2-7, with a possible D match to TRBD1 (6 bases). The sequence was collected from a human donor in good health. Some clones in this sample may be carry-over from other donors' samples. Sequencing was done on a sample of PBMCs. The CDR3 DNA is TGTGCCAGCAGCTCACCGGGACACCCTTACGAGCAGTACTTC. The encoded protein is CASSSPGHPYEQYF.